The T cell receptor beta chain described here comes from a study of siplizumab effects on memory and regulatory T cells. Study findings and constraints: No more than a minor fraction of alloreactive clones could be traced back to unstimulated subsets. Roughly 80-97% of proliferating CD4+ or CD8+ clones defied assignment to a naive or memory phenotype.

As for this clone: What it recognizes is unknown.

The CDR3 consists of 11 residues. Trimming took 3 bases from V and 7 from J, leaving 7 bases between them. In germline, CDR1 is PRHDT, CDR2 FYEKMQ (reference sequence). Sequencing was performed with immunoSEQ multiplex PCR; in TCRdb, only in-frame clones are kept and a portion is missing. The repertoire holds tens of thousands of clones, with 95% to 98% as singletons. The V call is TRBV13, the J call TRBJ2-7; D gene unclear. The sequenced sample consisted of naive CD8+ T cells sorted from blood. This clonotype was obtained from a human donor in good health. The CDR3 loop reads CASSLMGEQYF. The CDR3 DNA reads TGTGCCAGCAGCTTGATGGGAGAGCAGTACTTC.